Included here is one TCR beta chain sequence, with context. The antigen is undetermined. The CDR3 is made up of 16 amino acids. Assay used: immunoSEQ multiplex PCR; TCRdb lists only in-frame clones, some missing. The sample has 20,000 to 30,000 clones; about four fifths are singletons. The data were taken from a study of OX40 agonist ivuxolimab in advanced cancers. Regarding the study as a whole: At doses 0.1 to 3.0 mg/kg, CD4+ and CD8+ clones expanded. On average, CD8+ T cells had more expanded clones than CD4+. Determination of antigen specificity was not performed for the expanded peripheral T cells.

The V gene is TRBV21-1, the J gene TRBJ2-7; the DNA was not used to check the table's D call, TRBD2. TRBV21-1 is described as a pseudogene. Here the sequenced sample was CD4+ or CD8+ T cells sorted from blood, taken in a trial of the OX40 agonist ivuxolimab. The TCR originated in an adult with an advanced solid tumor such as melanoma, head and neck, liver or kidney cancer. In DNA, the CDR3 is TGTGCCAGCAGCAAAAGGGGGGGTACCCTCACCTACGAGCAGTACTTC. It codes for CASSKRGGTLTYEQYF.